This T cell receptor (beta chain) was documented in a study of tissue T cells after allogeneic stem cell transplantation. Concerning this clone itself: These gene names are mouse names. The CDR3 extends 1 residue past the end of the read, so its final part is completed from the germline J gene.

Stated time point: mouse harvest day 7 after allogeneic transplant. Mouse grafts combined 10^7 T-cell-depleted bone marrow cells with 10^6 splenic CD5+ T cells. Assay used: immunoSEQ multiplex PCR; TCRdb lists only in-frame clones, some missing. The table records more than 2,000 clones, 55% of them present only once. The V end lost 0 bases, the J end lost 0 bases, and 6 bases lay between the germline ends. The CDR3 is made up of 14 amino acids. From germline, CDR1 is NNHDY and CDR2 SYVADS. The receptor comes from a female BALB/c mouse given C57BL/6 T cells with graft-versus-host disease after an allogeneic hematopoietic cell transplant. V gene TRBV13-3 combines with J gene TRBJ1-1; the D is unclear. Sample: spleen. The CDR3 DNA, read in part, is TGTGCCAGCAGTGATGGCAATGCAAACACAGAAGTCTTC. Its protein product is CASSDGNANTEVF. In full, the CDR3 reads CASSDGNANTEVFF.